This record concerns one T cell receptor (beta chain) sequence. What it binds is unknown. The data were taken from a study of CD8 T cells in Susac syndrome. Random hexamers were used to reverse transcribe the RNA input (about 0.5 to 1 ug). MiXCR was run by TCRdb on the immunoSEQ multiplex PCR reads, yielding one entry per CDR3 protein. The sample includes 250,000 to 300,000 distinct CDR3 sequences, about 82% of them seen just once. The ends were cut back, 1 base at V and 0 bases at J, with 37 bases in the middle. The CDR3 extends over 24 amino acids. Germline V CDR1 and CDR2: SGHNT, YYREEE (reference sequence). Regarding the study as a whole: The authors acknowledged that their TCR sequencing and HLA analysis involved a relatively small number of individuals.

The sequenced material came from CD8+ T cells from PBMCs. This sequence was found in a human donor with multiple sclerosis. The V and J genes are TRBV5-4 and TRBJ1-2; D might be TRBD1 (6 bases). CDR3 nucleotide sequence: TGTGCCAGCAGCTTGTTTAATCCCTTACCTTGGCACCCTCCTAATTGGGGGCCTAACTATGGCTACACCTTC. It is translated as CASSLFNPLPWHPPNWGPNYGYTF.